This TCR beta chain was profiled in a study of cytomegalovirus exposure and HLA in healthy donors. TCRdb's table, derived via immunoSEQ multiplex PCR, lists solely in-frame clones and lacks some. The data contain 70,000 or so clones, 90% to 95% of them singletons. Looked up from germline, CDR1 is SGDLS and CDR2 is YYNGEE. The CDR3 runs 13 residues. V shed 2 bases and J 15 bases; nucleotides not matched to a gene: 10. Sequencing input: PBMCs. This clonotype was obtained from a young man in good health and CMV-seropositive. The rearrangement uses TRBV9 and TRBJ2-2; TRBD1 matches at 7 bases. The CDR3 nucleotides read TGTGCCAGCAGCGTGGGATCCCCGGACAGGTTGTTTTTT. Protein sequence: CASSVGSPDRLFF.